Detailed here is one T cell receptor (beta chain). This sample is drawn from a study of patients and donors after allogeneic stem cell transplantation. Trimming removed 4 bases at V and 5 bases at J, with 4 bases between. Germline loops: CDR1 SGHRS, CDR2 YFSETQ. This CDR3 is built from 11 residues. TCRdb re-analysed the RT-PCR reads in MiXCR, keeping a single row per CDR3 protein. Here the sample spans roughly 200,000 distinct CDR3 sequences, around two fifths being singletons. The specimen was blood, either unsorted or a sorted T cell fraction (not recorded which). The source of this sequence is a human donor who was either an allogeneic HSCT recipient or a stem cell or donor lymphocyte infusion donor (not recorded which). It is not recorded whose cells these are; they may come from a transplant donor. The rearrangement joins TRBV5-1 to TRBJ2-1; D gene ambiguous. CDR3 residues: CASSKHNEQFF. Here the CDR3 DNA reads TGCGCCAGCAGCAAGCACAATGAGCAGTTCTTC.